This T cell receptor (beta chain) comes out of a study of CD8 T cells in Susac syndrome. Study-wide results and limits: The authors found no clonal expansion in Susac syndrome CD4+ T cell repertoires.

A remark on this clonotype: As yet, its antigen is unknown.

Purification of the CD8+ and CD4+ T cells relied on negative isolation, and TEMRA cells underwent FACS enrichment. cDNA came from around 0.5 to 1 ug RNA primed by random hexamers. TCRdb ran MiXCR on the immunoSEQ multiplex PCR reads and lists one entry per CDR3 protein. The table has roughly 160,000 distinct CDR3 sequences, approximately 94% seen once. The CDR3 consists of 14 residues. The germline V gene encodes CDR1 DFQATT and CDR2 SNEGSKA (reference sequence). J gave up 3 bases and V 6 bases, and 8 bases lay outside the gene matches. This rearrangement joins TRBV20-1 to TRBJ2-7, with 10 bases that match TRBD2. This receptor was taken from a human donor with Susac syndrome. The specimen was CD4+ T cells from PBMCs. As DNA, the CDR3 is TGCAGTGCGGATAGGACTAGCGGCTACTACGAGCAGTACTTC. Amino acids: CSADRTSGYYEQYF.